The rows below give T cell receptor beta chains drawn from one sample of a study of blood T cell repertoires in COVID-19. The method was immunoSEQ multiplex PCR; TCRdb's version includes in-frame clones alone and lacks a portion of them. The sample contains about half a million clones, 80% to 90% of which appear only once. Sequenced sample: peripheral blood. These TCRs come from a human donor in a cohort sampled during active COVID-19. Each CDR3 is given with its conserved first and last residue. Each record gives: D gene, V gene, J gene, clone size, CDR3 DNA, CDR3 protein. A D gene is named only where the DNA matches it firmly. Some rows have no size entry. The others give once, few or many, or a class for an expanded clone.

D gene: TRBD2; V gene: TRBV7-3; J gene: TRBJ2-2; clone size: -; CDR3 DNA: TGTGCCAGCAGCCCTAGCGGGAGGCCCGGGGAGCTGTTTTTT; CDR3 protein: CASSPSGRPGELFF
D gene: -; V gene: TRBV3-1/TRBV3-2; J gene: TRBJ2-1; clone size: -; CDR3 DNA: TGTGCCAGCAGCCAAGTAAGGAGAAATGAGCAGTTCTTC; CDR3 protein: CASSQVRRNEQFF
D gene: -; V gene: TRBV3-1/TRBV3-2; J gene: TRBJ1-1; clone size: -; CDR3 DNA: TGTGCCAGCAGCCAAACATGGAGGCGTCTGTCTGAAGCTTTCTTT; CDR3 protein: CASSQTWRRLSEAFF
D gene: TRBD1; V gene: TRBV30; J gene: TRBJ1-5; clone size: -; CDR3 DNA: TGTGCCTGGAGTGTATTTACTGGAAACAGGGGGACCCTTAGCAATCAGCCCCAGCATTTT; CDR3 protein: CAWSVFTGNRGTLSNQPQHF
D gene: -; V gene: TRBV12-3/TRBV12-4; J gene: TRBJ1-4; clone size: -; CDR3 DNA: TGTGCCAGCAGTTTACGGACTTATGAAAAACTGTTTTTT; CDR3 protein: CASSLRTYEKLFF
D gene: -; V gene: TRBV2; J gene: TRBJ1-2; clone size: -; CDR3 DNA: TGTGCCAGCAGTGGATGGCAGGGGTATGGCTACACCTTC; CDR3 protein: CASSGWQGYGYTF
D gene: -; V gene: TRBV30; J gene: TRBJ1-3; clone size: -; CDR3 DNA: TGTGCCTGGAGACAACGCTCCTCTGGAAACACCATATATTTT; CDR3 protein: CAWRQRSSGNTIYF
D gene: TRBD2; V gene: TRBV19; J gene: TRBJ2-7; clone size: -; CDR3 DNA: TGTGCCAGTAGCCCCAACGGGAGGACTTACGAGCAGTACTTC; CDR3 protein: CASSPNGRTYEQYF
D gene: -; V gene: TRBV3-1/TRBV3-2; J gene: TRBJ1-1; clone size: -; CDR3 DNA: TGTGCCTCCAGGGCCGTGAACACTGAAGCTTTCTTT; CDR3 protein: CASRAVNTEAFF
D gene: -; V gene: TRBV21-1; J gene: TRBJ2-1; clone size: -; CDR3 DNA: TGTGCCAGCAGCAAAGATCGGACAGGGTTCAATGAGCAGTTCTTC; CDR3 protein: CASSKDRTGFNEQFF
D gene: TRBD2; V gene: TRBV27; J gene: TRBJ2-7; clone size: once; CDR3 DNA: TGTGCCAGCAGGGGCGGTAGCGGGACCTACGAGCAGTACTTC; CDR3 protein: CASRGGSGTYEQYF
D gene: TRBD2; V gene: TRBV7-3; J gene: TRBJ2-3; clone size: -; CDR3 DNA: TGTGCCAGCAGCCCGGGGGCTAGCGGGCCGAGCACAGATACGCAGTATTTT; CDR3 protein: CASSPGASGPSTDTQYF
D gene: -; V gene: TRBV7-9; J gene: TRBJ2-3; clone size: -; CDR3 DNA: TGTGCCAGCAGCCAATTCGCAGGCACAGATACGCAGTATTTT; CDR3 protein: CASSQFAGTDTQYF
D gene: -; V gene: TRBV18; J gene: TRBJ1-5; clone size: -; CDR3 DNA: TGTGCCAGCTCACCCGGGGAGGACCAGCCCCAGCATTTT; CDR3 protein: CASSPGEDQPQHF
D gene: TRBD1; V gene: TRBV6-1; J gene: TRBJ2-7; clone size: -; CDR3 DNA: TGTGCCAGCAGTGATGGGACAGCTTCCTCCTACGAGCAGTACTTC; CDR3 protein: CASSDGTASSYEQYF
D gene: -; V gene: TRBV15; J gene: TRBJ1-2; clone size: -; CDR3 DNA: TGTGCCACCAGCAGAGACGGGACACCCTGGGGTGGATATGGCTACACCTTC; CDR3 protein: CATSRDGTPWGGYGYTF
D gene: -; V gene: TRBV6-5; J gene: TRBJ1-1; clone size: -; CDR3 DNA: TGTGCCAGCAGTTACGTCGGAGGGTTTGAAGCTTTCTTT; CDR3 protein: CASSYVGGFEAFF
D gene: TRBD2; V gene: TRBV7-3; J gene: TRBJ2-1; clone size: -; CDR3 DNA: TGTGCCAGCAGCTTAACGAGTCTAGCGGGAGAAAGCAAGTTCTTC; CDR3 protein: CASSLTSLAGESKFF
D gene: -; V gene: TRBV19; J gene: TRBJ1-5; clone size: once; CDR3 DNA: TGTGCCAGTAGTATACTTATCAATCAGCCCCAGCATTTT; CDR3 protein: CASSILINQPQHF
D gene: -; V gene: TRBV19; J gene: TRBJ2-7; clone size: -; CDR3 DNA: TGTGCCAGTAGTATTAGCGGCAGGGACTACGAGCAGTACTTC; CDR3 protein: CASSISGRDYEQYF
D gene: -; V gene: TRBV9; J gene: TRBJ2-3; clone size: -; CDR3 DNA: TGTGCCAGCAGCGTAGGTGGTAGCCACATCGGGGATACGCAGTATTTT; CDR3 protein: CASSVGGSHIGDTQYF
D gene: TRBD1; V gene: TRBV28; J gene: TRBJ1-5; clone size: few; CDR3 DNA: TGTGCCAGCAGGGGGGGACAGGGGTTTAATCAGCCCCAGCATTTT; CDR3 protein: CASRGGQGFNQPQHF
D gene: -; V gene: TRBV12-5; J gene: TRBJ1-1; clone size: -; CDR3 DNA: TGTGCTAGTGGACCGGACAGTGAGAACACTGAAGCTTTCTTT; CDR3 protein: CASGPDSENTEAFF
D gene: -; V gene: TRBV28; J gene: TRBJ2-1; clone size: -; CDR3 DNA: TGTGCCAGCAGTTTCTCGGGTACGATCGATGAGCAGTTCTTC; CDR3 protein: CASSFSGTIDEQFF
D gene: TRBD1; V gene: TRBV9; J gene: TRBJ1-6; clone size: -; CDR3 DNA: TGTGCCAGCAGCGTAGGTAACAGGGGTAGTTCACCCCTCCACTTT; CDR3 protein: CASSVGNRGSSPLHF
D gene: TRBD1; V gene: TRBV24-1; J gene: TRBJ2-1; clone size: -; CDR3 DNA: TGTGCCACCAGTGACTACAGGGGCGCCTACAATGAGCAGTTCTTC; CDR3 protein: CATSDYRGAYNEQFF
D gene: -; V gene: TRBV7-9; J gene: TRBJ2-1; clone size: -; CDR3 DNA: TGTGCCAGCAGCGCACAACAGGGCCATGAGCAGTTCTTC; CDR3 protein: CASSAQQGHEQFF
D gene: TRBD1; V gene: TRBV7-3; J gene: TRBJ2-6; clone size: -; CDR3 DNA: TGTGCCAGCAGCGCACTCAGGGGGTCTGGGGCCAACGTCCTGACTTTC; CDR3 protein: CASSALRGSGANVLTF
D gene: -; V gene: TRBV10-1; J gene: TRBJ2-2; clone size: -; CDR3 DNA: TGCGCCAGCAGCCGGGACACCAACACCGGGGAGCTGTTTTTT; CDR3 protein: CASSRDTNTGELFF
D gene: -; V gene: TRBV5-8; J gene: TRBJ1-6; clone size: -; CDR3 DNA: TGTGCCAGCAGCTTGGATTACAGCCGAAATTCACCCCTCCACTTT; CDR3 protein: CASSLDYSRNSPLHF
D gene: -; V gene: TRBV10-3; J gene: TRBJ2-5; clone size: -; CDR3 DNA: TGTGCCAGTGGACTCGACCAAGAGACCCAGTACTTC; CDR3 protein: CASGLDQETQYF